This TCR beta chain was documented in a study of blood T cell repertoires in COVID-19. Study context: Italy, Spain and the United States were the sources of the convalescent and acute COVID-19 samples. PBMCs, B-cell-depleted T cells, or T cells provided the cDNA or gDNA that made up the material.

Methods used by the authors: Using reference gene primer amplification, nucleated cell counts were estimated. Method: immunoSEQ multiplex PCR; TCRdb's copy keeps in-frame clones and lacks some. V, J and clone size are those of that table, while D and trimming were read from the DNA. The profile shows 60,000 to 80,000 clones, more than 80% of them singletons. The sequenced sample was peripheral blood. This sequence was found in an elderly woman with acute or convalescent COVID-19.

The CDR3 DNA is TGTGCCAGCACCTTTGGACAGGGCGAGGTCTACACCTTC. Protein sequence: CASTFGQGEVYTF. The chain recombines TRBV5-4 with TRBJ1-2; 8 bases fit TRBD1. V gave up 6 bases and J gave up 10 bases; unmatched junction bases: 11. The CDR3 is 13 amino acids. Germline lookup yields CDR1 SGHNT and CDR2 YYREEE (reference sequence).